This T cell receptor beta chain is drawn from a study of siplizumab effects on memory and regulatory T cells. Study outcomes and limitations: Roughly 80-97% of proliferating CD4+ or CD8+ clones defied assignment to a naive or memory phenotype.

This CDR3 region has 19 residues. Each sample yielded approximately 92,000 assayed TCR templates. Assay used: immunoSEQ multiplex PCR; TCRdb lists only in-frame clones, some missing. The sample has about 120,000 clones, 93% seen once; the top ten hold around 0.15%. Of note for this clone: The antigen is unknown.

The TCR was taken from a human donor in good health. This rearrangement joins TRBV21-1 to TRBJ2-1; no DNA check was done on the table's D call, TRBD2. TRBV21-1 is an annotated pseudogene. The sample was non-Treg CD4+ T cells sorted from blood. In DNA form, the CDR3 reads TGTGCCAGCAGCAACCCGCCGACTAGCGGGGGGAGCTCCTACAATGAGCAGTTCTTC. Its translation: CASSNPPTSGGSSYNEQFF.